One and the same sample provided the 17 T cell receptor beta chains below, sequenced in a study of T cell repertoires in cytomegalovirus infection. One entry per CDR3 protein results from TCRdb running MiXCR on the reads. This table has about 320,000 distinct CDR3 sequences, around a tenth appearing once. What was sequenced was PBMCs. The source of these receptors is a human donor in good health (CMV status not recorded). Some clones in this sample may be carry-over from other donors' samples.

The chain combines TRBV9 with TRBJ2-7; tentatively, D is TRBD2 (5 bases). Looked up from germline, CDR1 is SGDLS and CDR2 is YYNGEE. The CDR3 contains 14 residues. V dropped 0 bases and J dropped 1 base, with 8 bases sitting between them. CDR3 nucleotides: TGTGCCAGCAGCGTAGCGGGAAAGTCCTACGAGCAGTACTTC. This sequence encodes CASSVAGKSYEQYF.

A few counts support this clonotype. The V and J genes are TRBV7-3 and TRBJ1-4, with a possible D match to TRBD1 (6 bases). V lost 2 bases and J lost 6, with 13 bases in between. This CDR3 region has 15 residues. Germline-derived CDR1 and CDR2 are SGHTA and FQGTGA. The CDR3 sequence is CASSLALGADEKLFF. CDR3 DNA: TGTGCCAGCAGCTTAGCCTTGGGGGCAGATGAAAAACTGTTTTTT.

The sample holds many counts of this clonotype. Relative to the germline gene, one junction end is altered; a read error may explain this. The CDR3 loop reads CSAGMGQAPRTDF. CDR3 nucleotide sequence: TGCAGTGCGGGGATGGGACAGGCCCCTCGGACTGACTTC. The chain is built from TRBV20-1 and TRBJ2-7, with TRBD1 matching over 8 bases. CDR1 DFQATT and CDR2 SNEGSKA come from the germline V gene (reference sequence). The CDR3 spans 13 residues.

The chain links TRBV20-1 to TRBJ1-1; D call uncertain. Germline loops: CDR1 DFQATT, CDR2 SNEGSKA (reference sequence). Deletions cut 0 bases from V and 1 base from J, with 6 bases between. The CDR3 runs to 13 residues. The CDR3 DNA reads as TGCAGTGCTAGAGATTCCAGGAACACTGAAGCTTTCTTT. Residues: CSARDSRNTEAFF.

This clonotype was seen a handful of times. The chain links TRBV18 to TRBJ1-1; TRBD1 aligns across 8 bases. The length of the CDR3 is 15 residues. The V gene's germline CDR1 is KGHSH and CDR2 LQKENI. Trimming cost V 8 bases and J 5 bases; bases outside gene matches: 13. The DNA for the CDR3 is TGTGCCAGCCAATCCTCAGGGGGCTTTCGGACTGAAGCTTTCTTT. As protein: CASQSSGGFRTEAFF.

Ten or more counts support this clonotype. The chain couples TRBV7-8 to TRBJ1-4; possible D gene TRBD1, 6 bases. Trimming shortened V by 1 base and J by 4 bases, and 13 bases separated the two germline ends. The V gene's germline CDR1 is SGHVS and CDR2 FQNEAQ. CDR3 size: 16 residues. In DNA, the CDR3 is TGTGCCAGCAGCTTAGTCCAAGGACAGATTAATGAAAAACTGTTTTTT. It specifies CASSLVQGQINEKLFF.

This clonotype showed up many times. The genes are TRBV7-2 and TRBJ2-5; D is unclear. V gave up 4 bases and J gave up 3 bases, with 6 bases separating them. Germline CDR1 SGHTA, CDR2 FQGNSA. The CDR3 consists of 12 residues. The DNA for the CDR3 is TGTGCCAGCAGCTATCAAAAAGAGACCCAGTACTTC. Its translation is CASSYQKETQYF.

This chain's CDR3 is CASSQDQRGTEAFF. CDR3 nucleotides: TGCGCCAGCAGCCAAGATCAAAGGGGTACTGAAGCTTTCTTT. The gene calls are TRBV4-1 and TRBJ1-1; perhaps TRBD1 as D (5 bases). The CDR3 length is 14 residues. V lost 0 bases to trimming and J lost 5 bases, with 10 bases between them. Germline lookup yields CDR1 MGHRA and CDR2 YSYEKL.

This clonotype showed up many times. The chain employs TRBV28 and TRBJ2-3; TRBD2 matches at 10 bases. CDR3 size: 15 residues. Germline trimming cut 4 bases from V and 4 bases from J; bases unmatched to any gene: 5. Germline V gene lookup returns CDR1 MDHEN and CDR2 SYDVKM. The DNA of the CDR3 is TGTGCCAGCAGTTCCGGACTAGCGGATTCAGATACGCAGTATTTT. It translates to CASSSGLADSDTQYF.

As for this clonotype: Since no conserved phenylalanine or tryptophan closes the CDR3, a read error is the likely cause. V usage is TRBV14 and J usage is TRBJ1-2; D remains unclear. V shed 0 bases and J shed 3 bases, with 5 bases lying between them. The CDR3 has 13 amino acids. Germline V lookup: CDR1 SGHDN, CDR2 FVKESK. CDR3 DNA sequence: TGTGCCAGCAGCCAAGAGGTTTACTATGGCTACACCTGC. Translated, it gives CASSQEVYYGYTC.

This clonotype was counted between two and nine times. The chain carries TRBV25-1 and TRBJ2-7; TRBD1 matches 8 bases. Germline-derived CDR1 and CDR2 are MGHDK and SYGVNS. Trimming took 3 bases from V and 2 from J; bases not matched to a gene: 3. The CDR3 spans 14 residues. Here the CDR3 reads CASSETGVAYEQYF. Here the CDR3 DNA reads TGTGCCAGCAGTGAGACAGGGGTGGCCTACGAGCAGTACTTC.

This clonotype was recorded a few times. The rearrangement uses TRBV10-3 and TRBJ1-6; unclear D gene. CDR1 ENHRY and CDR2 SYGVKD come from the germline V gene. V was clipped by 6 bases and J by 5 bases, with 11 bases between them. CDR3 length equals 14 residues. The CDR3 loop is CAIRRTGNNSPLHF. CDR3 coding DNA: TGTGCCATCAGACGGACCGGAAATAATTCACCCCTCCACTTT.

This clonotype has at least ten counts. The DNA of the CDR3 is TGTGCCAGCAGCTTACGGGACAGGGTGTACGAGCAGTACTTC. Translated, it gives CASSLRDRVYEQYF. The chain employs TRBV7-9 and TRBJ2-7, with 9 bases aligning to TRBD1. The CDR3 runs 14 residues. The V and J ends lost 2 bases and 4 bases, in that order; junction bases with no gene match: 3. Germline CDR1 reads SEHNR; CDR2 reads FQNEAQ (reference sequence).

Many counts were recorded for this clonotype. V is TRBV6-1 and J is TRBJ1-1, with D perhaps TRBD1 (6 bases). CDR1 MNHNS and CDR2 SASEGT come from the germline V gene. This CDR3 is 15 amino acids long. Deletions cut 7 bases from V and 1 base from J, with 16 bases between. The CDR3 region is CASTDPRGRNTEAFF. The CDR3 coding sequence is TGTGCCAGCACCGATCCCAGGGGCCGGAACACTGAAGCTTTCTTT.

This chain links TRBV4-2 with TRBJ1-1; D not resolved. V was clipped by 3 bases and J by 1 base, with 6 bases between them. CDR1 LGHNA and CDR2 YNFKEQ come from the germline V gene. The CDR3 is made up of 13 amino acids. The CDR3 bases are TGTGCCAGCAGCCATGGTGGGAACACTGAAGCTTTCTTT. Its translation is CASSHGGNTEAFF.

This clonotype was observed a handful of times. V usage is TRBV6-6 and J usage is TRBJ1-5; 9 nucleotides line up with TRBD1. Germline loops: CDR1 MNHNY, CDR2 SVGAGI (reference sequence). J lost 0 bases, V lost 2 bases, and 5 bases had no gene match. CDR3 length: 17 amino acids. CDR3 loop: CASSYPRTGASNQPQHF. In DNA form, the CDR3 reads TGTGCCAGCAGTTACCCCCGGACAGGGGCTAGCAATCAGCCCCAGCATTTT.

Many counts were recorded for this clonotype. This CDR3 reads CASSPDGATGQPQHF. CDR3 coding DNA: TGTGCCAGCAGCCCCGATGGGGCAACAGGTCAGCCCCAGCATTTT. This sequence joins TRBV7-2 and TRBJ1-5; possible D gene TRBD1, 5 bases. Germline V gene lookup returns CDR1 SGHTA and CDR2 FQGNSA. V gave up 5 bases and J gave up 6 bases, with 17 bases separating them. The CDR3 spans 15 residues.